This TCR beta chain came from a study of cytomegalovirus exposure and HLA in healthy donors. General study results and limits: An observed cluster of highly shared sequence variants was recorded as a likely sequencing artifact. Most TCR beta V segments were productive about 87% or about 30% of the time in an earlier analysis. Investigators reported 150 to 200 TCR beta chains as tied to cytomegalovirus. In a later analysis, donors in an Asian-associated ancestry cluster reportedly had fewer N-insertions in productive TCRs than the cohort mean.

This clone was counted between two and nine times. Its antigen is unidentified. One end of the junction does not line up with germline, which may come from a read error. PCR employed 60 Vbeta and 13 Jbeta primers. Assay: immunoSEQ multiplex PCR; the TCRdb copy retains only in-frame clones and omits some. The sample lists 180,000 or so clones; 70% to 80% were seen once. CDR1 SGHRS and CDR2 YFSETQ come from the germline V gene. The CDR3 runs 13 residues. V is TRBV5-1 and J is TRBJ1-1; D is unclear. This TCR derives from a man aged 18 to 30 in good health and CMV-seronegative. The source material was PBMCs. The CDR3 nucleotides are TGCGCCAGCAGCTGGTCGGGGAACAGTGAAGCTTTCTTT. Its translation: CASSWSGNSEAFF.